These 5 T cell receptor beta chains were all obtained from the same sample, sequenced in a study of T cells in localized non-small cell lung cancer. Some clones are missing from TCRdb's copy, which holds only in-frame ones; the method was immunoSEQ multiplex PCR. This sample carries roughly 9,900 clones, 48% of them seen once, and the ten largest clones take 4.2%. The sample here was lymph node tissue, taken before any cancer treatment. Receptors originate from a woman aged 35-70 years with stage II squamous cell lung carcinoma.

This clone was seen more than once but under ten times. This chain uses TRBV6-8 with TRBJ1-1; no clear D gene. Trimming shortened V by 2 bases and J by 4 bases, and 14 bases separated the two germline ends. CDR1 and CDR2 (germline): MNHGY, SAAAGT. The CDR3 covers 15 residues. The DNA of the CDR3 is TGTGCCAGCAGTTACGATAAGGTCCACTTCACTGAAGCTTTCTTT. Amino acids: CASSYDKVHFTEAFF.

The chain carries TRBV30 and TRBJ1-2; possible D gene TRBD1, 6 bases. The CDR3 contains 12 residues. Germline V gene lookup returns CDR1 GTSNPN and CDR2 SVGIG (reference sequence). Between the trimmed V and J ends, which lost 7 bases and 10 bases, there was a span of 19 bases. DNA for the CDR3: TGTGCCTTCCCGAATGGGGGCGGGGTCTACACCTTC. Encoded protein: CAFPNGGGVYTF.

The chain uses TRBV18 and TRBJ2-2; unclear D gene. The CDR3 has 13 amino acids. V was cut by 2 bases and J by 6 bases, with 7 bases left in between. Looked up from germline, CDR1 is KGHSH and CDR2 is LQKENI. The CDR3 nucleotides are TGTGCCAGCTCACCAACACTCGCCGGGGAGCTGTTTTTT. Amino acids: CASSPTLAGELFF. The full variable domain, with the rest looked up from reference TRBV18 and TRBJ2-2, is NAGVMQNPRHLVRRRGQEARLRCSPMKGHSHVYWYRQLPEEGLKFMVYLQKENIIDESGMPKERFSAEFPKEGPSILRIQQVVRGDSAAYFCASSPTLAGELFFGEGSRLTVL.

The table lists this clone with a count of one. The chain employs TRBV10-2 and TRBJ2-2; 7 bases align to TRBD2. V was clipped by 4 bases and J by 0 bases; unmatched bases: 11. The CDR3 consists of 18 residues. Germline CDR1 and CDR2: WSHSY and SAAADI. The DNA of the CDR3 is TGCGCCAGCAGTGGCCGGGGGAGGGAGGTCTCGAACACCGGGGAGCTGTTTTTT. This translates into CASSGRGREVSNTGELFF.

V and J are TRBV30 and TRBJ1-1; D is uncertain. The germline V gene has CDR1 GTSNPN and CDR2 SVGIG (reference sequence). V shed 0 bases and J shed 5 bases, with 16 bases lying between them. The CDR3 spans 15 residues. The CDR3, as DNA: TGTGCCTGGAGTGTACTAGGACGAGGGAATACTGAAGCTTTCTTT. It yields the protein CAWSVLGRGNTEAFF.